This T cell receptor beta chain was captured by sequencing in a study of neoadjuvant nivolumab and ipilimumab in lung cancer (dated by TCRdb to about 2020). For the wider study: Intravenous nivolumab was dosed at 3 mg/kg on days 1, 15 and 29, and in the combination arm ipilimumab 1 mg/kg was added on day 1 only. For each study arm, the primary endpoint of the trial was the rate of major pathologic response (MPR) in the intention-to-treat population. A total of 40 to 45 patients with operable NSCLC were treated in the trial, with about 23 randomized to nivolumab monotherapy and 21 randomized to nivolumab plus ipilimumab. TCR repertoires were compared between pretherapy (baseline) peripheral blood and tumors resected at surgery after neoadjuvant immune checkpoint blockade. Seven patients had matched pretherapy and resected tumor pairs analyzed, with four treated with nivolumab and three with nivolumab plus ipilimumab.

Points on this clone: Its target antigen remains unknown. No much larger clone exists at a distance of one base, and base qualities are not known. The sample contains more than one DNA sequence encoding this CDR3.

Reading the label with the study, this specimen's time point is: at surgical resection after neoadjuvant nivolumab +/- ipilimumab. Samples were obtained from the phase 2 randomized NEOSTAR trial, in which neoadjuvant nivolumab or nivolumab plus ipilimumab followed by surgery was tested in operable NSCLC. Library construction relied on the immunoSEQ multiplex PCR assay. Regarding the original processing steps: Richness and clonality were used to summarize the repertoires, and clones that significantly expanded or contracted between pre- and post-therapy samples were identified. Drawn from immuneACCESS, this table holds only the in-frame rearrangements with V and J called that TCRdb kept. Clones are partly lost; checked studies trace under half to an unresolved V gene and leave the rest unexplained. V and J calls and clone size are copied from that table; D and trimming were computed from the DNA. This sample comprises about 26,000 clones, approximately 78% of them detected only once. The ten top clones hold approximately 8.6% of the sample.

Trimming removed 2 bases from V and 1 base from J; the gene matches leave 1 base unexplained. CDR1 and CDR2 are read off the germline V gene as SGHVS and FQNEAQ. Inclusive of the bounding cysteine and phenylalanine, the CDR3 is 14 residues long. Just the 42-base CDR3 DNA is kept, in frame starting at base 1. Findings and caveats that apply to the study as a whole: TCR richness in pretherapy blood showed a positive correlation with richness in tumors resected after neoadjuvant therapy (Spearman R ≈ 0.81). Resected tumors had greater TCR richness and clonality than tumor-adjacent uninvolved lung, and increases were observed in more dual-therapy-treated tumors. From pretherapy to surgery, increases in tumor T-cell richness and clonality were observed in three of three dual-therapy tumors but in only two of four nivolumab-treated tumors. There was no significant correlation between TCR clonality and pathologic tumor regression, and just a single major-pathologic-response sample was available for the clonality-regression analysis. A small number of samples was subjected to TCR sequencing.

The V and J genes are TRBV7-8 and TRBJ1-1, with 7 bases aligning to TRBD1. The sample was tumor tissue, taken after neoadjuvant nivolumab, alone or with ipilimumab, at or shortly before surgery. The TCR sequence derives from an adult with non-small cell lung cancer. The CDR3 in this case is CASSLRQGNTEAFF. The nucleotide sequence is TGTGCCAGCAGCTTAAGACAGGGGAACACTGAAGCTTTCTTT. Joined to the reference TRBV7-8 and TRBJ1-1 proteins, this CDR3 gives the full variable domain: GAGVSQSPRYKVAKRGQDVALRCDPISGHVSLFWYQQALGQGPEFLTYFQNEAQLDKSGLPSDRFFAERPEGSVSTLKIQRTQQEDSAVYLCASSLRQGNTEAFFGQGTRLTVV.